The 16 T cell receptor beta chains below were found in one sample sequenced in a study of blood T cell repertoires in COVID-19. The assay was immunoSEQ multiplex PCR, and TCRdb's table has in-frame clones only and misses some. Of 180,000 or so clones in the sample, roughly 89% were seen once. Specimen: peripheral blood. These TCRs come from a man aged 50 or older with acute or convalescent COVID-19.

The chain is built from TRBV4-1 and TRBJ2-7; 8 nucleotides match TRBD1. V dropped 1 base and J dropped 6; count of bases not matched to a gene: 14. The germline CDR1 and CDR2 sequences are MGHRA and YSYEKL. CDR3 size: 17 residues. Here the CDR3 reads CASSQVRTRQGSSEQYF. CDR3 bases: TGCGCCAGCAGCCAAGTCCGCACTAGACAGGGGAGTTCCGAGCAGTACTTC.

CDR3 sequence (DNA): TGTGCCAGCAGCTTAGAACCGGGTGCGGGGGGGCTAGAGACCCAGTACTTC. Translated, it gives CASSLEPGAGGLETQYF. The chain joins TRBV13 to TRBJ2-5, with TRBD2 identical over 9 bases. The CDR3 has 17 amino acids. V was clipped by 1 base and J by 4 bases; unmatched bases: 10. The V gene's germline CDR1 is PRHDT and CDR2 FYEKMQ (reference sequence).

As regards this clone: The sample holds other DNA sequences that translate to the same CDR3. The rearrangement uses TRBV24-1 and TRBJ1-2, with 8 bases lining up with TRBD1. With 4 bases clipped from V and 4 bases from J, the junction kept 4 bases outside the gene matches. This CDR3 comprises 14 residues. From germline, CDR1 is KGHDR and CDR2 SFDVKD. CDR3 nucleotide sequence: TGTGCCACCAGTGACTCGGACAGGGTCTATGGCTACACCTTC. Translated: CATSDSDRVYGYTF.

The chain links TRBV4-3 to TRBJ2-2; D is ambiguous. The V gene lost 0 bases and the J gene lost 8 bases, with 7 bases spanning the gap. In germline, CDR1 is LGHNA, CDR2 YSLEER. CDR3 length: 13 residues. DNA for the CDR3: TGCGCCAGCAGCCAAGAGGAGCTAGGGGAGCTGTTTTTT. Amino acid sequence: CASSQEELGELFF.

The genes are TRBV9 and TRBJ2-3, with 10 bases identical to TRBD2. This CDR3 spans 16 amino acids. Germline V gene sequence: CDR1 SGDLS, CDR2 YYNGEE. J lost 4 bases, V lost 4 bases, and 9 bases had no gene match. The CDR3 here is CASSPQAGGVPDTQYF. CDR3 coding DNA: TGTGCCAGCAGCCCACAAGCGGGAGGGGTCCCAGATACGCAGTATTTT.

This chain connects TRBV6-2 or TRBV6-3 to TRBJ1-2; tentatively, D is TRBD1 (6 bases). V lost 2 bases, J lost 4 bases, and 17 bases lay in between. Germline CDR1 reads MNHEY; CDR2 reads SVGEGT. The CDR3 contains 16 residues. The CDR3 DNA sequence: TGTGCCAGCAGTTACACCACTTCGGGGGGCTTCTATGGCTACACCTTC. Amino acids: CASSYTTSGGFYGYTF.

The chain couples TRBV5-5 to TRBJ2-7; D gene ambiguous. Germline V lookup: CDR1 SGHKS, CDR2 YYEKEE (reference sequence). CDR3 length: 12 amino acids. V lost 5 bases and J lost 2, with 8 bases in between. The CDR3 here is CASRAGPYEQYF. In DNA form, the CDR3 reads TGTGCCAGCAGAGCAGGTCCCTACGAGCAGTACTTC.

This clone was seen only once. The chain recombines TRBV27 with TRBJ2-7; TRBD1 agrees at 7 bases. This CDR3 spans 16 amino acids. The V gene's germline CDR1 is MNHEY and CDR2 SMNVEV (reference sequence). Germline trimming cut 3 bases from V and 4 bases from J; bases unmatched to any gene: 12. Here the CDR3 reads CASSFLRQGNIYEQYF. CDR3 bases: TGTGCCAGCAGTTTCCTACGACAGGGTAATATATACGAGCAGTACTTC.

The rearrangement joins TRBV11-3 to TRBJ2-1; possibly TRBD1 for D (5 bases). CDR1 and CDR2 (germline): SGHNT, YENEEA. With 6 bases removed from V and 8 bases from J, the gap between germline ends came to 14 bases. The CDR3 loop spans 13 amino acids. CDR3 sequence (DNA): TGTGCCAGCAGTCTAAATCAGGGTGATGAGCAGTTCTTC. It codes for CASSLNQGDEQFF.

The chain couples TRBV6-5 to TRBJ1-1; unclear D gene. The CDR3 extends over 14 amino acids. V lost 6 bases and J 4 bases, leaving 15 bases between the germline ends. Germline V gene sequence: CDR1 MNHEY, CDR2 SVGAGI. CDR3 DNA sequence: TGTGCCAGCAGCCGGGTGGGCCGGGGCACTGAAGCTTTCTTT. Protein sequence: CASSRVGRGTEAFF.

The rearrangement links TRBV2 to TRBJ2-5, with D perhaps TRBD2 (6 bases). The ends were cut back, 2 bases at V and 4 bases at J, with 17 bases in the middle. The CDR3 has 16 amino acids. Germline assignment: CDR1 SNHLY and CDR2 FYNNEI. The CDR3 coding sequence is TGTGCCAGCAGTGAAAGTAGGGTTCCTAGCGTAGAGACCCAGTACTTC. This translates into CASSESRVPSVETQYF.

The chain has TRBV9 and TRBJ1-2, with D possibly matching TRBD1 (6 bases). Germline values: CDR1 SGDLS, CDR2 YYNGEE. Trimming shortened V by 7 bases and J by 4 bases, and 11 bases separated the two germline ends. The CDR3 runs 12 residues. The CDR3 DNA reads as TGTGCCAGCCGGGACACCATCTATGGCTACACCTTC. It specifies CASRDTIYGYTF.

The chain is built from TRBV18 and TRBJ2-7, with D possibly TRBD2 on 6 matching bases. The V end lost 3 bases, the J end lost 2 bases, and 14 bases lay between the germline ends. Germline V gene sequence: CDR1 KGHSH, CDR2 LQKENI. This CDR3 is 15 amino acids long. CDR3 nucleotides: TGTGCCAGCTCACCGAGGCTAGCGTGCCCCTACGAGCAGTACTTC. Translated: CASSPRLACPYEQYF. Supplemented by reference TRBV18 and TRBJ2-7, the full variable domain reads NAGVMQNPRHLVRRRGQEARLRCSPMKGHSHVYWYRQLPEEGLKFMVYLQKENIIDESGMPKERFSAEFPKEGPSILRIQQVVRGDSAAYFCASSPRLACPYEQYFGPGTRLTVT.

The gene calls are TRBV21-1 and TRBJ2-3; the table's TRBD1 call for D was not verified on the DNA. TRBV21-1 is marked as a pseudogene. The CDR3 sequence is 15 residues long. DNA of the CDR3: TGTGCCAGCAGCAACCGGGACAGGGACACAGATACGCAGTATTTT. Its protein product is CASSNRDRDTDTQYF.

This chain connects TRBV5-1 to TRBJ2-7, with 7 nucleotides matching TRBD2. V shed 0 bases, J shed 2 bases, and the junction held 5 bases outside the gene matches. The CDR3 covers 15 residues. The V gene's germline CDR1 is SGHRS and CDR2 YFSETQ. The CDR3 is CASSLGLAATYEQYF. CDR3 coding DNA: TGCGCCAGCAGCTTGGGGCTAGCGGCGACCTACGAGCAGTACTTC. The full variable domain, rest sourced from reference TRBV5-1 and TRBJ2-7, is KAGVTQTPRYLIKTRGQQVTLSCSPISGHRSVSWYQQTPGQGLQFLFEYFSETQRNKGNFPGRFSGRQFSNSRSEMNVSTLELGDSALYLCASSLGLAATYEQYFGPGTRLTVT.

V and J are TRBV10-2 and TRBJ1-2; TRBD1 matches at 9 bases. Unmatched junction bases numbered 7, after V lost 1 base and J lost 7 bases. Germline V gene data show CDR1 as WSHSY and CDR2 as SAAADI. There are 15 residues in the CDR3. The CDR3 reads CASSELGQGFGGYTF. The CDR3 DNA is TGCGCCAGCAGTGAGTTGGGACAGGGCTTCGGTGGCTACACCTTC.